This TCR beta chain was found in a study of blood T cell repertoires in COVID-19. About the research overall: T cells, B-cell-depleted T cells, or PBMCs provided the cDNA or gDNA that served as material.

Clones were read by immunoSEQ multiplex PCR, and TCRdb kept only the in-frame ones, dropping some. The repertoire consists of roughly 250,000 clones, with 70% to 90% occurring once and the leading ten covering about 0.9%. CDR1 is MNHNY, CDR2 SVGAGI, per germline (reference sequence). After removal of 5 bases from V and 2 bases from J, the junction contained 10 bases not matched to a gene. This CDR3 contains 17 residues. Seattle's cohort entered during active infection and was followed longitudinally. The clonotype originates from a human donor with COVID-19, enrolled during active disease. The donor label of this sample is uncertain. Sequencing was carried out using peripheral blood. The rearrangement joins TRBV6-6 to TRBJ2-3, with 10 bases fitting TRBD2. The CDR3 DNA follows: TGTGCCAGCAGTCCCCCAAGGACTAGCGGCGACACAGATACGCAGTATTTT. This gives the protein CASSPPRTSGDTDTQYF.